This is a list of T cell receptor beta chains from one sample in a study of T cell responses to AZD1222 COVID-19 vaccine. The data were produced by immunoSEQ multiplex PCR, yet TCRdb's version contains in-frame clones alone and is incomplete. The table lists about 140,000 clones, 75% to 90% of them singletons. This specimen was peripheral blood, taken on day 0 of AZD1222 vaccination. Receptor source: an adult in good health. Each CDR3 is given with its conserved first and last residue. The D gene is left open where the match is weak. Size is stated for part of the rows, as once, few or many counts, or as a class when the clone is expanded.

J: TRBJ1-4; size: NA; V: TRBV10-3; D: TRBD1; DNA: TGTGCCATCAGTGAGGCGACAGGGAAAAATGAAAAACTGTTTTTT; CDR3: CAISEATGKNEKLFF
J: TRBJ2-1; size: NA; V: TRBV3-1/TRBV3-2; D: TRBD2; DNA: TGTGCCAGCAGCCTTCGGACTAGCGGTGGCAATGAGCAGTTCTTC; CDR3: CASSLRTSGGNEQFF
J: TRBJ2-7; size: NA; V: TRBV18; D: NA; DNA: TGTGCCAGCTCACCGGGTCAAAGCTCCTACGAGCAGTACTTC; CDR3: CASSPGQSSYEQYF
J: TRBJ2-2; size: NA; V: TRBV18; D: NA; DNA: TGTGCCAGCTCACTAAATATCGGGGAGCTGTTTTTT; CDR3: CASSLNIGELFF
J: TRBJ2-2; size: NA; V: TRBV7-9; D: NA; DNA: TGTGCCAGCAGCTTCGGAATGGGCACCGGGGAGCTGTTTTTT; CDR3: CASSFGMGTGELFF
J: TRBJ2-4; size: NA; V: TRBV3-1/TRBV3-2; D: TRBD2; DNA: TGTGCCAGCAGCCAAGAATATGGGACTAGCGGGAGGCAGGGCAAAAACATTCAGTACTTC; CDR3: CASSQEYGTSGRQGKNIQYF
J: TRBJ2-3; size: NA; V: TRBV7-9; D: NA; DNA: TGTGCCAGCAGCCCGAGGCCAGATACGCAGTATTTT; CDR3: CASSPRPDTQYF
J: TRBJ2-3; size: NA; V: TRBV5-1; D: NA; DNA: TGCGCCAGCCATTCTAGCACACAGGGAAGAACGCAGTATTTT; CDR3: CASHSSTQGRTQYF
J: TRBJ2-2; size: NA; V: TRBV11-2; D: NA; DNA: TGTGCCAGCAGCTACAGCGGAAACACCGGGGAGCTGTTTTTT; CDR3: CASSYSGNTGELFF
J: TRBJ1-4; size: NA; V: TRBV11-2; D: NA; DNA: TGTGCCACCAGAAAATTGGTCAGGGAGAATGAAAAACTGTTTTTT; CDR3: CATRKLVRENEKLFF
J: TRBJ1-1; size: NA; V: TRBV6-1; D: TRBD1; DNA: TGTGCCAGCAGTGAAAGGACAGGACTGAACACTGAAGCTTTCTTT; CDR3: CASSERTGLNTEAFF
J: TRBJ2-1; size: NA; V: TRBV7-8; D: NA; DNA: TGTGCCAGCAGTCAAGACAATACGAGAAACAATGAGCAGTTCTTC; CDR3: CASSQDNTRNNEQFF
J: TRBJ1-5; size: NA; V: TRBV21-1; D: NA; DNA: TGTGCCAGCAGCAAAGTCGGAGGGGAGCAGCCCCAGCATTTT; CDR3: CASSKVGGEQPQHF
J: TRBJ2-7; size: NA; V: TRBV27; D: TRBD1; DNA: TGTGCCAGCAGGAACCGGGACAGCTCCTACGAGCAGTACTTC; CDR3: CASRNRDSSYEQYF
J: TRBJ2-1; size: once; V: TRBV6-1; D: NA; DNA: TGTGCCAGCAGTGACAACTATGAGCAGTTCTTC; CDR3: CASSDNYEQFF
J: TRBJ2-7; size: NA; V: TRBV30; D: NA; DNA: TGTGCCTGGAGCAAAGCCGTAAAGGGTGTTCTGTCTGCCTACGAGCAGTACTTC; CDR3: CAWSKAVKGVLSAYEQYF
J: TRBJ1-5; size: NA; V: TRBV28; D: NA; DNA: TGTGCCAGCAGTTTCAGCAATCAGCCCCAGCATTTT; CDR3: CASSFSNQPQHF
J: TRBJ2-6; size: NA; V: TRBV27; D: TRBD1; DNA: TGTGCCAGCAGCCCTACAGGGGGTAGGGGTGGGGCCAACGTCCTGACTTTC; CDR3: CASSPTGGRGGANVLTF
J: TRBJ1-2; size: NA; V: TRBV7-9; D: TRBD1; DNA: TGTGCCAGCAGCTTACAGGGGGACTATGGCTACACCTTC; CDR3: CASSLQGDYGYTF
J: TRBJ2-7; size: NA; V: TRBV7-9; D: TRBD1; DNA: TGTGCCAGCAGCATGACAGGGAACTACGAGCAGTACTTC; CDR3: CASSMTGNYEQYF
J: TRBJ1-5; size: NA; V: TRBV5-1; D: NA; DNA: TGCGCCAGCAGCTTACATTTACGGGAACAGCCCCAGCATTTT; CDR3: CASSLHLREQPQHF
J: TRBJ1-1; size: NA; V: TRBV19; D: TRBD1; DNA: TGTGCCAGTAGTATAGGCCTCGGACAGGGATGGACTGAAGCTTTCTTT; CDR3: CASSIGLGQGWTEAFF
J: TRBJ2-1; size: NA; V: TRBV5-1; D: TRBD2; DNA: TGCGCCAGCAGCCGAGCTAGCGGGGCGACTAGTAATGAGCAGTTCTTC; CDR3: CASSRASGATSNEQFF
J: TRBJ1-1; size: NA; V: TRBV19; D: TRBD1; DNA: TGTGCCAGTAGTGAAAGACAGGGTACTACCAACACTGAAGCTTTCTTT; CDR3: CASSERQGTTNTEAFF
J: TRBJ1-1; size: NA; V: TRBV30; D: NA; DNA: TGTGCCTGGACCCCGTTGGGGGGGCCGAACACTGAAGCTTTCTTT; CDR3: CAWTPLGGPNTEAFF
J: TRBJ2-7; size: NA; V: TRBV12-1; D: NA; DNA: TGTGCCAGCAGCTTTGCGGACCTGAGTAGCGGGAGGCTTTCCTACGAGCAGTACTTC; CDR3: CASSFADLSSGRLSYEQYF
J: TRBJ2-3; size: NA; V: TRBV7-8; D: NA; DNA: TGTGCCAGCAGCTCTTCTAGGGTACCAGATACGCAGTATTTT; CDR3: CASSSSRVPDTQYF
J: TRBJ1-2; size: once; V: TRBV5-1; D: NA; DNA: TGCGCCAGCAGCGCTACGAAGGACGGCTACACCTTC; CDR3: CASSATKDGYTF
J: TRBJ2-3; size: NA; V: TRBV5-4; D: NA; DNA: TGTGCCAGCAGCCAAGGGGGGAACACAGATACGCAGTATTTT; CDR3: CASSQGGNTDTQYF
J: TRBJ1-2; size: NA; V: TRBV5-8; D: NA; DNA: TGTGCCAGCAGCTTTGCCCGCAAGGGAACGGGCTATGGCTACACCTTC; CDR3: CASSFARKGTGYGYTF
J: TRBJ2-7; size: NA; V: TRBV2; D: NA; DNA: TGTGCCAGCACCTCCGACGGGGGGCGCATCGAGCAGTACTTC; CDR3: CASTSDGGRIEQYF
J: TRBJ1-2; size: NA; V: TRBV5-6; D: NA; DNA: TGTGCCAGCAGCTTGGCTCCCGCGGGGGGCTACACCTTC; CDR3: CASSLAPAGGYTF
J: TRBJ2-3; size: NA; V: TRBV5-1; D: NA; DNA: TGCGCCAGCAGCTTGGTGTCAGGGAGCACAGATACGCAGTATTTT; CDR3: CASSLVSGSTDTQYF
J: TRBJ1-1; size: NA; V: TRBV10-3; D: NA; DNA: TGTGCCATCAGATATACAGTGTCTAGCACTGAAGCTTTCTTT; CDR3: CAIRYTVSSTEAFF
J: TRBJ1-5; size: NA; V: TRBV5-6; D: NA; DNA: TGTGCCAGCAGCTTGAGGGGGGCGGTTATACAGCCCCAGCATTTT; CDR3: CASSLRGAVIQPQHF
J: TRBJ1-2; size: once; V: TRBV6-5; D: TRBD1; DNA: TGTGCCAGCAGGGACCTCAGGGGGAAAAGCTATGGCTACACCTTC; CDR3: CASRDLRGKSYGYTF
J: TRBJ2-1; size: NA; V: TRBV6-4; D: TRBD2; DNA: TGTGCCAGCAGTGCAACTAGCGGGAGGGCCGGGGATGAGCAGTTCTTC; CDR3: CASSATSGRAGDEQFF
J: TRBJ2-2; size: NA; V: TRBV7-9; D: NA; DNA: TGTGCCAGCAGCTTTTCGGGGGATGGCACCGGGGAGCTGTTTTTT; CDR3: CASSFSGDGTGELFF
J: TRBJ1-4; size: once; V: TRBV5-1; D: NA; DNA: TGCGCCAGCAGCCCTCGAGCGGGCGCGGTGTCTACTAATGAAAAACTGTTTTTT; CDR3: CASSPRAGAVSTNEKLFF
J: TRBJ1-2; size: NA; V: TRBV12-3/TRBV12-4; D: NA; DNA: TGTGCCAGCAGACAGGACTATGGCTACACCTTC; CDR3: CASRQDYGYTF
J: TRBJ2-3; size: NA; V: TRBV4-1; D: NA; DNA: TGCGCCAGCAGCCAAGATCTCAGGGGTGCAGATACGCAGTATTTT; CDR3: CASSQDLRGADTQYF
J: TRBJ1-5; size: few; V: TRBV5-6; D: NA; DNA: TGTGCCAGCAGCCCCTATAGGGACTTTCGCAATCAGCCCCAGCATTTT; CDR3: CASSPYRDFRNQPQHF
J: TRBJ1-2; size: NA; V: TRBV7-8; D: NA; DNA: TGTGCCAGCAGCTTAGACGCGGGCGGGGCTCGTGGCTACACCTTC; CDR3: CASSLDAGGARGYTF
J: TRBJ2-4; size: NA; V: TRBV5-1; D: NA; DNA: TGCGCCAGCAGCTTACCGGGAGCCAAAAACATTCAGTACTTC; CDR3: CASSLPGAKNIQYF
J: TRBJ1-2; size: NA; V: TRBV6-5; D: NA; DNA: TGTGCCAGCAGAGAGGGAGGCTATGGCTACACCTTC; CDR3: CASREGGYGYTF
J: TRBJ1-2; size: NA; V: TRBV27; D: NA; DNA: TGTGCCAGCAGTTTAGGAACGGGGTTTGGCTACACCTTC; CDR3: CASSLGTGFGYTF
J: TRBJ1-6; size: NA; V: TRBV14; D: NA; DNA: TGTGCCAGCAGCCAAGGGGCTTTGGCTTATAATTCACCCCTCCACTTT; CDR3: CASSQGALAYNSPLHF
J: TRBJ2-1; size: NA; V: TRBV6-5; D: TRBD1; DNA: TGTGCCAGCAGTTACTCAGGGACAGGGGTCATCGGTGAGCAGTTCTTC; CDR3: CASSYSGTGVIGEQFF
J: TRBJ2-1; size: once; V: TRBV12-5; D: NA; DNA: TGTGCTAGTGGTTTGGTAATTATGGGGCCGCGAGGTGAGCAGTTCTTC; CDR3: CASGLVIMGPRGEQFF
J: TRBJ1-1; size: once; V: TRBV6-6; D: NA; DNA: TGTGCCAGCAGTTTTGTCTCAGGGTTGAACACTGAAGCTTTCTTT; CDR3: CASSFVSGLNTEAFF